This TCR beta chain was profiled in a study of T cell responses to AZD1222 COVID-19 vaccine. General study results and limits: Vaccine-related CD4 TCRs covered spike, predominating at 160-218 and 743-854. Only five to seven AZD1222 recipients were seropositive at baseline. Mostly white British, mostly female donors; authors suggested clonal diversity may be underestimated.

The CDR3 is made up of 15 amino acids. Trimming took 1 base from V and 8 from J, leaving 17 bases between them. CDR1 and CDR2 from the germline V gene are LNHDA and SQIVND (reference sequence). Only in-frame clones appear in the TCRdb table, and some are missing; sequencing was by immunoSEQ multiplex PCR. The sample includes roughly 100,000 clones, over 85% of them seen just once. With respect to this clone: Its antigen is unknown.

This receptor was obtained from an adult in good health. J is TRBJ1-2 and V is TRBV19, with D unclear. The sample in question was peripheral blood, obtained on day 0 of AZD1222 vaccination. The CDR3 loop reads CASSIGVSDGGGYTF. Here the CDR3 DNA reads TGTGCCAGTAGTATAGGGGTCTCCGATGGCGGCGGCTACACCTTC. The full variable domain, with the rest looked up from reference TRBV19 and TRBJ1-2, is DGGITQSPKYLFRKEGQNVTLSCEQNLNHDAMYWYRQDPGQGLRLIYYSQIVNDFQKGDIAEGYSVSREKKESFPLTVTSAQKNPTAFYLCASSIGVSDGGGYTFGSGTRLTVV.